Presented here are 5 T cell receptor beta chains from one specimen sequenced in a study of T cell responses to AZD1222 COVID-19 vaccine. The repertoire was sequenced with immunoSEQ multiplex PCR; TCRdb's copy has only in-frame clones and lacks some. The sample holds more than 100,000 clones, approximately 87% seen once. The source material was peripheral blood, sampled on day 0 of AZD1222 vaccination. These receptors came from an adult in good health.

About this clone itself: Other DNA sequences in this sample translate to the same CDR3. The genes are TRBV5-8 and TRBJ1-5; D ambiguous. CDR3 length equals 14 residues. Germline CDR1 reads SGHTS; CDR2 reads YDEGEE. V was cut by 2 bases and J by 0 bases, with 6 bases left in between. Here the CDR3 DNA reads TGTGCCAGCAGCTTTCTACATAGCAATCAGCCCCAGCATTTT. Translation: CASSFLHSNQPQHF.

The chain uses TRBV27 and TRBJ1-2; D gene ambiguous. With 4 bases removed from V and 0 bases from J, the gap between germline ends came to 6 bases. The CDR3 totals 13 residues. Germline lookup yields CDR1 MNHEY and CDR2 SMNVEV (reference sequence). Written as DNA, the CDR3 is TGTGCCAGCAGTTCAAGGACTAACTATGGCTACACCTTC. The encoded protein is CASSSRTNYGYTF.

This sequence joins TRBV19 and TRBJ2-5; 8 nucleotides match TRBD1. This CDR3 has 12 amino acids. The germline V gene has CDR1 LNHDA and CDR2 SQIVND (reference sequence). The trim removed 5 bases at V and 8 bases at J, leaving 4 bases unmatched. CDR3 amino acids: CASSDRGITQYF. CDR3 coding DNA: TGTGCCAGTAGTGACAGGGGAATCACCCAGTACTTC.

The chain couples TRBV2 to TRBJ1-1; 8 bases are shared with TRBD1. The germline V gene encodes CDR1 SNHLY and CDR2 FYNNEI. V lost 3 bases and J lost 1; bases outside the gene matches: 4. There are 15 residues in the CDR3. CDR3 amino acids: CASSDSGTGNTEAFF. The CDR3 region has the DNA TGTGCCAGCAGTGATTCCGGGACAGGGAACACTGAAGCTTTCTTT.

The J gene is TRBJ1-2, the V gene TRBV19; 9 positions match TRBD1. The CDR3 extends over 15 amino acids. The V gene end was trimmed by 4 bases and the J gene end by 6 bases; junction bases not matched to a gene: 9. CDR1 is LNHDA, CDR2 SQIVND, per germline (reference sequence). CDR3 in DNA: TGTGCCAGTAGTAGCCTACAGGGGGCGATTGATGGCTACACCTTC. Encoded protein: CASSSLQGAIDGYTF.